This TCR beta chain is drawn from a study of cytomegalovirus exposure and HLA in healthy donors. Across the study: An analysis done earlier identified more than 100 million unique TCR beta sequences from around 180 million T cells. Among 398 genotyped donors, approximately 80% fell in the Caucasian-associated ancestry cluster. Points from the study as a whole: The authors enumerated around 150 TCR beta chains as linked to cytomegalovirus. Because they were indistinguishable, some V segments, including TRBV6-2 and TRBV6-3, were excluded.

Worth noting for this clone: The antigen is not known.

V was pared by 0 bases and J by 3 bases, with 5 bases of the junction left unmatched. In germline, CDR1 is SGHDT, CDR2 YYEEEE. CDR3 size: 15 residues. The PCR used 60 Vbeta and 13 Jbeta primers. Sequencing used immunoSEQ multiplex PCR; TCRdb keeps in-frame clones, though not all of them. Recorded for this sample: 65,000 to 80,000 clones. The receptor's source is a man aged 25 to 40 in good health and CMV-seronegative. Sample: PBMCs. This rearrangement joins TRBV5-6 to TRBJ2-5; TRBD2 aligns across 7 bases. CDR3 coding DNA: TGTGCCAGCAGCTTGGCGATGCTAGCGGAAGAGACCCAGTACTTC. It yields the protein CASSLAMLAEETQYF.